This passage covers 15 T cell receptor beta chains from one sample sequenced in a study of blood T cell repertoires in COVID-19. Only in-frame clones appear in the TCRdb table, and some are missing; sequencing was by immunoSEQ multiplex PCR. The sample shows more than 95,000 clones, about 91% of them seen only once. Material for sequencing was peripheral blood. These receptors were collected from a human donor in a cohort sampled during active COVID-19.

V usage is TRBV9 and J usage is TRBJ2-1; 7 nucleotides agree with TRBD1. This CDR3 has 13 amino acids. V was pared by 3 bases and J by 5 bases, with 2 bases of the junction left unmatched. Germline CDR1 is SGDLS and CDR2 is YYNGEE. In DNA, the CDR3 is TGTGCCAGCAGCGCGGGACAGCACAATGAGCAGTTCTTC. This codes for CASSAGQHNEQFF.

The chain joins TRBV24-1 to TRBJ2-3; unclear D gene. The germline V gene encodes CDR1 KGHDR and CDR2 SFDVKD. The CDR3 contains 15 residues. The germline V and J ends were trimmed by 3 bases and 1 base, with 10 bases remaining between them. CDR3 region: CATSDPPSGTDTQYF. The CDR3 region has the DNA TGTGCCACCAGTGATCCACCGAGTGGCACAGATACGCAGTATTTT.

CDR3 amino acids: CASSFLVTVPGANVLTF. The CDR3, as DNA: TGTGCCAGCAGTTTTCTCGTTACAGTTCCCGGGGCCAACGTCCTGACTTTC. The rearrangement uses TRBV7-6 and TRBJ2-6; D uncertain. The germline CDR1 and CDR2 sequences are SGHVS and FNYEAQ. The CDR3 has 17 residues. The germline V and J ends were trimmed by 6 bases and 4 bases, with 19 bases remaining between them.

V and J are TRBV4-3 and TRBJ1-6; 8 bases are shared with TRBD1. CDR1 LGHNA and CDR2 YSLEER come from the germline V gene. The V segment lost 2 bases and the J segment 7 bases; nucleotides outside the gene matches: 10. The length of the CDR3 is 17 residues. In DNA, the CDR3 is TGCGCCAGCAGCCAATATGCACAGGGGGGTAGGAATTCACCCCTCCACTTT. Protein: CASSQYAQGGRNSPLHF.

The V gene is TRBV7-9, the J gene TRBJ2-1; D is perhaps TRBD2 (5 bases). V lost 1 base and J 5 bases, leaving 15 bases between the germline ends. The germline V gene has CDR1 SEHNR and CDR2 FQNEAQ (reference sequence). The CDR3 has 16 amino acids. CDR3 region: CASSLEAVGSDNEQFF. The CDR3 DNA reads TGTGCCAGCAGCTTAGAGGCGGTAGGTAGCGACAATGAGCAGTTCTTC. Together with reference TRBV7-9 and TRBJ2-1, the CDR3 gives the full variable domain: DTGVSQNPRHKITKRGQNVTFRCDPISEHNRLYWYRQTLGQGPEFLTYFQNEAQLEKSRLLSDRFSAERPKGSFSTLEIQRTEQGDSAMYLCASSLEAVGSDNEQFFGPGTRLTVL.

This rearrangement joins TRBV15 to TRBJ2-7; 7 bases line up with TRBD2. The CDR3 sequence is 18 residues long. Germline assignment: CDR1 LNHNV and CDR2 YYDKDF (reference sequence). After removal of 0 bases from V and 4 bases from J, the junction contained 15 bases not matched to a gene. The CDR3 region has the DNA TGTGCCACCAGCAGAGATGATGGGAATGGACTAGAACGGTACGAGCAGTACTTC. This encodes CATSRDDGNGLERYEQYF.

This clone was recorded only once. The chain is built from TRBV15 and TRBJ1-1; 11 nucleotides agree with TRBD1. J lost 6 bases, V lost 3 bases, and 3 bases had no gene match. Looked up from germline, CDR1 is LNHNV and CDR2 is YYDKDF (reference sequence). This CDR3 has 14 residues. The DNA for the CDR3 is TGTGCCACCAGCAGGGACAGGGGGCTTCCTGAAGCTTTCTTT. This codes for CATSRDRGLPEAFF.

CDR3 nucleotides: TGTGCCAGCAGTGAACCGGGCCTAAGCTCCCCCGAGGGGCAGTACTTC. Protein product: CASSEPGLSSPEGQYF. J is TRBJ2-7 and V is TRBV6-4; D is perhaps TRBD2 (5 bases). Germline values: CDR1 MRHNA, CDR2 SNTAGT. The length of the CDR3 is 16 residues. V gave up 3 bases and J gave up 9 bases, with 24 bases separating them.

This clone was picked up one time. The CDR3 nucleotides are TGTGCCAGCAGCTCCCGCAGGGGGACAGGCGGCTACACCTTC. Its protein is CASSSRRGTGGYTF. This chain joins TRBV9 and TRBJ1-2; 8 bases are shared with TRBD1. Germline lookup yields CDR1 SGDLS and CDR2 YYNGEE. With V trimmed by 4 bases and J by 8 bases, 10 bases remained unmatched. This CDR3 is 14 amino acids long. The variable domain in full, with the rest retrieved from reference TRBV9 and TRBJ1-2, is DSGVTQTPKHLITATGQRVTLRCSPRSGDLSVYWYQQSLDQGLQFLIQYYNGEERAKGNILERFSAQQFPDLHSELNLSSLELGDSALYFCASSSRRGTGGYTFGSGTRLTVV.

The CDR3 loop reads CASSFSGGGYEQYF. For the CDR3, the DNA is TGTGCCAGCAGCTTTTCGGGGGGCGGGTACGAGCAGTACTTC. This rearrangement joins TRBV5-4 to TRBJ2-7; D might be TRBD2 (7 bases). V lost 2 bases and J lost 4, with 13 bases in between. This CDR3 contains 14 residues. Germline V gives CDR1 SGHNT, CDR2 YYREEE (reference sequence).

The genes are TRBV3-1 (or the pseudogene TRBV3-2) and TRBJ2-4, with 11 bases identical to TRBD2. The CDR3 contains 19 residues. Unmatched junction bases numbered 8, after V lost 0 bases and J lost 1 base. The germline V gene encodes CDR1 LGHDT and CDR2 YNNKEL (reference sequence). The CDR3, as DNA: TGTGCCAGCAGCCAAGAGAAGGCTAGCGGGGGGTGGGCCAAAAACATTCAGTACTTC. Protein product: CASSQEKASGGWAKNIQYF.

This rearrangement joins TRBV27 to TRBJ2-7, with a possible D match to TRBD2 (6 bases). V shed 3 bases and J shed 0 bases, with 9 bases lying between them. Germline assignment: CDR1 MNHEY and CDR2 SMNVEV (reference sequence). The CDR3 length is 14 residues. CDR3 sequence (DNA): TGTGCCAGCAGTTTTACGGGGGACTCCTACGAGCAGTACTTC. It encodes CASSFTGDSYEQYF.

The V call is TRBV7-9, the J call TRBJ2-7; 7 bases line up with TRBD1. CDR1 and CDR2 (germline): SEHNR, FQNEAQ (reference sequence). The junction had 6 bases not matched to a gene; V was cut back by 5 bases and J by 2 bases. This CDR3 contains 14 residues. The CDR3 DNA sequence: TGTGCCAGCAGCAGGCAGGGGGTCGCCTACGAGCAGTACTTC. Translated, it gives CASSRQGVAYEQYF. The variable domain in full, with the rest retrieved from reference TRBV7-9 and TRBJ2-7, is DTGVSQNPRHKITKRGQNVTFRCDPISEHNRLYWYRQTLGQGPEFLTYFQNEAQLEKSRLLSDRFSAERPKGSFSTLEIQRTEQGDSAMYLCASSRQGVAYEQYFGPGTRLTVT.

Here the CDR3 reads CATSDGTGRNEQFF. The CDR3 coding sequence is TGTGCCACCAGTGATGGGACAGGACGCAATGAGCAGTTCTTC. The rearrangement uses TRBV24-1 and TRBJ2-1, with 8 bases lining up with TRBD1. With 3 bases clipped from V and 6 bases from J, the junction kept 3 bases outside the gene matches. This CDR3 region has 14 residues. CDR1 and CDR2 (germline): KGHDR, SFDVKD.

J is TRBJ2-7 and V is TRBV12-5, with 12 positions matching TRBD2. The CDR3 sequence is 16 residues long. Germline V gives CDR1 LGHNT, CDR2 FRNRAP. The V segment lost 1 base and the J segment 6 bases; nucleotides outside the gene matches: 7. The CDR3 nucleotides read TGTGCTAGTGGTTTGGGACTAGCGGGAGCTGAGGGCGAGCAGTACTTC. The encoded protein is CASGLGLAGAEGEQYF.